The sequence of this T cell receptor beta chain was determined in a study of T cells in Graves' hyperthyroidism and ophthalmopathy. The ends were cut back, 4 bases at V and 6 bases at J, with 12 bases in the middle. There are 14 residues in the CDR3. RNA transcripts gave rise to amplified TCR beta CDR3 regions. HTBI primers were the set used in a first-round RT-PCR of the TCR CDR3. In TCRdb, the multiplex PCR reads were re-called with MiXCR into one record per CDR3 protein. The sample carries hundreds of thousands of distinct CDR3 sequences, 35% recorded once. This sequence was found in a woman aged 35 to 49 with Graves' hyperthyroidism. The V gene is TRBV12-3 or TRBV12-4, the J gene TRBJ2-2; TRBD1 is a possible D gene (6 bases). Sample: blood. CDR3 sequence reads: CASSSPDSPGELFF. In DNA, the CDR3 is TGTGCCAGCAGTTCCCCGGACAGCCCCGGGGAGCTGTTTTTT.